Listed here are 24 T cell receptor beta chains from one sample, sequenced in a study of regulatory T cells in long-lasting Graves disease (dated by TCRdb to the early 2020s). The time point label, as the study defines it: persistent/refractory GD, antithyroid drugs over 5 years with positive TRAb. RNA was extracted from PBMCs in TRIzol for both TCR sequencing and RNA sequencing. The library was obtained by multiplex PCR. The data were produced on an Illumina HiSeq 4000. TCR beta libraries were built with iRepertoire HTBI primers and Arm-PCR amplification of CDR3 regions. Through fastp at Q25 and MiXCR, TCRdb rebuilt clones from the public reads, retaining in-frame beta chains. CDR3 protein sequences are deduplicated, and each keeps its most common genes and DNA. The sample table lists around 400,000 distinct CDR3 sequences, 20% to 25% of them with a count of one. The ten largest make up under 35% of the sample.

Sample: peripheral blood mononuclear cells (PBMCs), taken when the disease was refractory, from a patient treated with antithyroid drugs. The receptors were gathered from a woman in her thirties or forties with Graves disease. Donor details come from another sample of the same person, matched by shared clones.

This clonotype was counted at least ten times. The genes are TRBV28 and TRBJ2-7; perhaps TRBD2 as D (5 bases). Germline V CDR1 and CDR2: MDHEN, SYDVKM. Trimming pared 7 bases from V and 0 bases from J, leaving 10 bases between. The CDR3 length is 13 residues. CDR3 amino acids: CASTGLDSYEQYF. For the CDR3, the DNA is TGTGCCAGCACGGGGTTGGACTCCTACGAGCAGTACTTC.

The chain has TRBV7-2 and TRBJ2-7; D gene unclear. This CDR3 has 14 residues. Trimming stripped 5 bases from V and 3 bases from J, with 14 bases between. Per the germline V gene, CDR1 is SGHTA and CDR2 is FQGNSA. DNA for the CDR3: TGTGCCAGCAGCCCGGACGCCATAAGCTACGAGCAGTACTTC. Protein: CASSPDAISYEQYF.

This clonotype occurred a few times. V and J are TRBV20-1 and TRBJ1-1, with a weak D call TRBD1 (5 bases). CDR3 length: 17 residues. CDR1 is DFQATT and CDR2 is SNEGSKA in the germline V gene (reference sequence). The V and J ends lost 3 bases and 0 bases respectively, with 20 bases between them. The CDR3 DNA follows: TGCAGTGCTAGGCCCTTACCGGATAGCAGGGTGAACACTGAAGCTTTCTTT. Translating gives CSARPLPDSRVNTEAFF.

The CDR3 loop is CASSPVHLWGRVEAFF. The CDR3 DNA sequence: TGCGCCAGCAGCCCGGTTCACTTGTGGGGTCGGGTGGAAGCTTTCTTT. The chain has TRBV5-1 and TRBJ1-1; D unresolved. Trimming took 4 bases from V and 8 from J, leaving 24 bases between them. Germline V gives CDR1 SGHRS, CDR2 YFSETQ. The CDR3 totals 16 residues.

Comment on this clonotype: A much more abundant neighbour one base away suggests this may be a read error. V gene TRBV28 combines with J gene TRBJ2-4; D gene ambiguous. The CDR3 totals 13 residues. The V gene's germline CDR1 is MDHEN and CDR2 SYDVKM. The CDR3 DNA reads TGTGCCAACAGTTTTCGGAGACTTTCAAATCAGTACTTC. Translation: CANSFRRLSNQYF.

This clonotype has more than one count but fewer than ten. V is TRBV28 and J is TRBJ2-1, with 12 positions matching TRBD2. V trimming: 7 bases; J trimming: 3 bases; junction bases outside the gene matches: 4. Germline CDR1 is MDHEN and CDR2 is SYDVKM. This CDR3 is built from 15 residues. The CDR3 region has the DNA TGTGCCAGCACAAGACTAGCGGGAGTCTACAATGAGCAGTTCTTC. As protein: CASTRLAGVYNEQFF.

This clonotype appeared a few times. This chain connects TRBV7-6 to TRBJ2-1; D gene unclear. The CDR3 contains 15 residues. Germline V gene lookup returns CDR1 SGHVS and CDR2 FNYEAQ. Trimming cost V 5 bases and J 2 bases, with 13 bases left between them. CDR3 in DNA: TGTGCCAGCAGCCGCGTCGCGCAACCCTACAATGAGCAGTTCTTC. This translates into CASSRVAQPYNEQFF.

This clonotype was seen ten or more times. The rearrangement links TRBV28 to TRBJ2-7, with a weak D call TRBD1 (6 bases). The CDR3 runs to 13 residues. CDR1 is MDHEN, CDR2 SYDVKM, per germline. V was clipped by 6 bases and J by 9 bases, with 18 bases between them. The CDR3 DNA reads as TGTGCCAGCAGCCTAGACAGGCGAGGGGGGCAGTACTTC. This gives the protein CASSLDRRGGQYF.

Regarding this clonotype: A much bigger clone sits one base away, suggesting this may be a read error. CDR3 loop: CASSFRPGGLLF. The CDR3 bases are TGTGCCAGCAGTTTCAGACCGGGAGGGCTGCTTTTT. The rearrangement uses TRBV11-2 and TRBJ2-2, with 8 bases aligning to TRBD2. The germline V gene has CDR1 SGHAT and CDR2 FQNNGV. The CDR3 has 12 residues.

This clonotype was observed many times. The rearrangement uses TRBV2 and TRBJ2-7, with D unresolved. Germline CDR1 reads SNHLY; CDR2 reads FYNNEI. CDR3 length: 13 residues. The germline V and J ends were trimmed by 3 bases and 3 bases, with 9 bases remaining between them. The CDR3 is CASSEVAFYEQYF. CDR3 DNA sequence: TGTGCCAGCAGTGAGGTCGCCTTCTACGAGCAGTACTTC.

The sample holds many counts of this clonotype. This chain links TRBV20-1 with TRBJ2-7, with 10 bases aligning to TRBD2. The CDR3 is made up of 15 amino acids. The J segment lost 4 bases and the V segment lost 3 bases, leaving 9 bases of the junction unmatched. CDR1 and CDR2 from the germline V gene are DFQATT and SNEGSKA (reference sequence). CDR3 DNA sequence: TGCAGTGCTAGTGGAGAGCGGGAGGGCCTGTACGAGCAGTACTTC. Translated, it gives CSASGEREGLYEQYF.

The chain has TRBV9 and TRBJ2-7; D is uncertain. Looked up from germline, CDR1 is SGDLS and CDR2 is YYNGEE. The V gene lost 4 bases and the J gene lost 2 bases, with 13 bases spanning the gap. There are 14 residues in the CDR3. In nucleotides, the CDR3 is TGTGCCAGCAGCCCCCCCGGGCCTCCCTACGAGCAGTACTTC. As protein: CASSPPGPPYEQYF. The full variable domain, its missing parts supplied by reference TRBV9 and TRBJ2-7, is DSGVTQTPKHLITATGQRVTLRCSPRSGDLSVYWYQQSLDQGLQFLIQYYNGEERAKGNILERFSAQQFPDLHSELNLSSLELGDSALYFCASSPPGPPYEQYFGPGTRLTVT.

This clonotype was seen only a few times. The chain is built from TRBV5-5 and TRBJ2-5; 11 bases match TRBD1. Germline CDR1 is SGHKS and CDR2 is YYEKEE (reference sequence). The CDR3 has 15 amino acids. The V and J ends lost 3 bases and 4 bases, in that order; junction bases with no gene match: 5. CDR3 coding DNA: TGTGCCAGCAGCTCGGGACAGGGGGTCGGAGAGACCCAGTACTTC. It is translated as CASSSGQGVGETQYF.

A few counts support this clonotype. The chain carries TRBV6-1 and TRBJ1-2; D may be TRBD1 (5 bases). V lost 6 bases and J 6 bases, leaving 23 bases between the germline ends. This CDR3 region has 16 residues. Germline V gene lookup returns CDR1 MNHNS and CDR2 SASEGT. Here the CDR3 reads CASSKLDDGGMDGYTF. The CDR3 coding sequence is TGTGCCAGCAGCAAGCTGGACGATGGGGGAATGGATGGCTACACCTTC.

This rearrangement joins TRBV9 to TRBJ2-7; 9 bases line up with TRBD2. The junction had 3 bases not matched to a gene; V was cut back by 0 bases and J by 2 bases. Germline V gives CDR1 SGDLS, CDR2 YYNGEE. This CDR3 is 15 amino acids long. The CDR3 nucleotides read TGTGCCAGCAGCGTAGGTGCTAGCGGGACCTACGAGCAGTACTTC. This translates into CASSVGASGTYEQYF. Using reference TRBV9 and TRBJ2-7 for the parts outside the CDR3, the full variable domain is DSGVTQTPKHLITATGQRVTLRCSPRSGDLSVYWYQQSLDQGLQFLIQYYNGEERAKGNILERFSAQQFPDLHSELNLSSLELGDSALYFCASSVGASGTYEQYFGPGTRLTVT.

The V gene is TRBV20-1, the J gene TRBJ1-5; no clear D gene. Germline-derived CDR1 and CDR2 are DFQATT and SNEGSKA (reference sequence). Trimming removed 6 bases at V and 0 bases at J, with 12 bases between. This CDR3 contains 14 residues. The CDR3 reads CSAPDWVSNQPQHF. CDR3 bases: TGCAGTGCCCCGGATTGGGTTAGCAATCAGCCCCAGCATTTT.

This clonotype appeared many times. The rearrangement uses TRBV28 and TRBJ1-5; D ambiguous. V shed 7 bases and J shed 2 bases, with 15 bases lying between them. This CDR3 contains 15 residues. Germline CDR1 and CDR2: MDHEN and SYDVKM. CDR3 coding DNA: TGTGCCAGCAATTTCGAGGGTCGCGGCAATCAGCCCCAGCATTTT. Protein product: CASNFEGRGNQPQHF.

This clonotype was detected many times. J is TRBJ1-1 and V is TRBV5-1; the D is unclear. The CDR3 covers 13 residues. Germline values: CDR1 SGHRS, CDR2 YFSETQ. V lost 3 bases to trimming and J lost 1 base, with 7 bases between them. CDR3 nucleotides: TGCGCCAGCAGCTCGGGATCGAACACTGAAGCTTTCTTT. Amino acid sequence: CASSSGSNTEAFF. Filled out from reference TRBV5-1 and TRBJ1-1, the complete variable domain reads KAGVTQTPRYLIKTRGQQVTLSCSPISGHRSVSWYQQTPGQGLQFLFEYFSETQRNKGNFPGRFSGRQFSNSRSEMNVSTLELGDSALYLCASSSGSNTEAFFGQGTRLTVV.

This clonotype was seen at least ten times. This rearrangement joins TRBV6-1 to TRBJ1-1, with D perhaps matching TRBD1 (5 bases). Germline CDR1 and CDR2: MNHNS and SASEGT. This CDR3 is 15 amino acids long. Trimming removed 0 bases at V and 6 bases at J, with 14 bases between. This chain's CDR3 is CASSEAGVPSAEAFF. DNA for the CDR3: TGTGCCAGCAGTGAAGCAGGGGTTCCGTCGGCTGAAGCTTTCTTT.

This clonotype has ten or more counts. This sequence joins TRBV10-3 and TRBJ2-5, with D perhaps matching TRBD1 (6 bases). CDR3 length: 14 residues. Germline CDR1 ENHRY, CDR2 SYGVKD. V shed 6 bases and J shed 5 bases, with 16 bases lying between them. The CDR3: CAISPNRDVETQYF. CDR3 in DNA: TGTGCCATCAGCCCGAACAGGGACGTCGAGACCCAGTACTTC.

In its sample, this clonotype was seen a few times. The chain uses TRBV29-1 and TRBJ1-1, with D perhaps TRBD1 (5 bases). This CDR3 is 16 amino acids long. CDR1 and CDR2 from the germline V gene are SQVTM and ANQGSEA. Trimming shortened V by 0 bases and J by 3 bases, and 17 bases separated the two germline ends. CDR3 loop: CSVEEFGVGGDTEAFF. DNA of the CDR3: TGCAGCGTTGAAGAGTTTGGTGTGGGGGGGGACACTGAAGCTTTCTTT.

The chain employs TRBV4-1 and TRBJ2-4; possible D gene TRBD1, 6 bases. The CDR3 runs 15 residues. Germline V gene sequence: CDR1 MGHRA, CDR2 YSYEKL. The ends were cut back, 5 bases at V and 3 bases at J, with 14 bases in the middle. The CDR3 DNA sequence: TGCGCCAGCAGCTTTACAGGGCTCGGCAAAAACATTCAGTACTTC. It translates to CASSFTGLGKNIQYF.

This chain connects TRBV5-6 to TRBJ1-1; D is unclear. The CDR3 has 12 amino acids. CDR1 and CDR2 from the germline V gene are SGHDT and YYEEEE. V lost 6 bases to trimming and J lost 13 bases, with 19 bases between them. Here the CDR3 DNA reads TGTGCCAGCATGGTCCCCTCAGGTGAATGTTTCTTT. Its protein is CASMVPSGECFF.

In this sample, this clonotype turned up many times. This chain links TRBV3-1 with TRBJ2-5; D remains ambiguous. CDR1 is LGHDT and CDR2 is YNNKEL in the germline V gene (reference sequence). The CDR3 runs to 12 residues. Deletions cut 5 bases from V and 6 bases from J, with 10 bases between. The CDR3 sequence: CASSTSGQTQYF. CDR3 sequence (DNA): TGTGCCAGCAGCACGTCCGGACAGACCCAGTACTTC.